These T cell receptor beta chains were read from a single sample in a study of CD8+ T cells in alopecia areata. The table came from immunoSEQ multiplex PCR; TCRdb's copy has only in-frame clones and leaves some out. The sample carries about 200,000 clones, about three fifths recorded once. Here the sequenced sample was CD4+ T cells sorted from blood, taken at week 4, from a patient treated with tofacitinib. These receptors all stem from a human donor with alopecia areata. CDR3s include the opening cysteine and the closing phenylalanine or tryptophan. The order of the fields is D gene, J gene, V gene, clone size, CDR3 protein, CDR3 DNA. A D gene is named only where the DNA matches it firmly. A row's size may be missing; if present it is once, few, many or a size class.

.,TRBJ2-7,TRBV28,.,CASSFFQGPYEQYF,TGTGCCAGCAGTTTTTTCCAAGGTCCCTACGAGCAGTACTTC
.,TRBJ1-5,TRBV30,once,CAWSRQPNQPQHF,TGTGCCTGGTCCCGACAGCCAAATCAGCCCCAGCATTTT
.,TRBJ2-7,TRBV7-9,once,CASSLDPAEQYF,TGTGCCAGCAGCTTAGACCCGGCCGAGCAGTACTTC
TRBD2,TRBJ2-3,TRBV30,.,CACSLGSGAGDTQYF,TGTGCCTGTAGCCTCGGGAGCGGGGCAGGAGATACGCAGTATTTT
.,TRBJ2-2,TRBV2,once,CASRRGSAGELFF,TGTGCCAGCAGGAGGGGTAGCGCCGGGGAGCTGTTTTTT
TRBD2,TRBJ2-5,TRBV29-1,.,CSVGGGDFETQYF,TGCAGCGTTGGCGGGGGTGACTTCGAGACCCAGTACTTC
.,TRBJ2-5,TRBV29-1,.,CSVGAGGETQYF,TGCAGCGTTGGAGCAGGCGGGGAGACCCAGTACTTC
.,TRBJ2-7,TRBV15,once,CATSRDRFGSGISEQYF,TGTGCCACCAGCAGAGATCGGTTCGGTTCGGGAATCAGCGAGCAGTACTTC
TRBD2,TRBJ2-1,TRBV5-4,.,CASSLVGGDEQFF,TGTGCCAGCAGCTTGGTCGGGGGGGATGAGCAGTTCTTC
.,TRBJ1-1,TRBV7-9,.,CASSKLDGEAFF,TGTGCCAGTTCCAAGCTTGACGGGGAAGCTTTCTTT
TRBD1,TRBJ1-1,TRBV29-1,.,CSVGVGQLLTEAFF,TGCAGCGTTGGGGTGGGACAGTTGTTGACTGAAGCTTTCTTT
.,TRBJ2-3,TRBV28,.,CASNSDTTDTQYF,TGTGCCAGCAACTCCGATACCACAGATACGCAGTATTTT
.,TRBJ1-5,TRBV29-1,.,CSVEVGSGPPQHF,TGCAGCGTTGAGGTTGGCAGCGGGCCGCCCCAGCATTTT
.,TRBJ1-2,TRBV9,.,CASLGGKGYTF,TGTGCCAGCCTGGGGGGAAAGGGCTACACCTTC
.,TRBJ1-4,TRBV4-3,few,CASSQTFGGFDEKLFF,TGCGCCAGCAGCCAAACTTTTGGGGGATTTGATGAAAAACTGTTTTTT
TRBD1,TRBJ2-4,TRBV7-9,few,CASSTLGTGVTRDIQYF,TGTGCCAGCAGCACCCTCGGGACAGGGGTGACCAGGGACATTCAGTACTTC
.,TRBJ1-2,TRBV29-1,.,CSAVLGGGYTF,TGCAGCGCCGTATTGGGTGGAGGCTACACCTTC
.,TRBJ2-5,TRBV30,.,CAWSPQVETQYF,TGTGCCTGGAGCCCCCAGGTGGAGACCCAGTACTTC
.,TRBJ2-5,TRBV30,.,CAWSSRGETQYF,TGTGCCTGGAGTTCCAGAGGAGAGACCCAGTACTTC
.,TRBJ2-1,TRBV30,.,CAWSWGLGEQFF,TGTGCCTGGAGCTGGGGGTTAGGTGAGCAGTTCTTC
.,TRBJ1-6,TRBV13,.,CASSLVSRDNSPLHF,TGTGCCAGCAGCTTAGTGTCCAGAGACAATTCACCCCTCCACTTT
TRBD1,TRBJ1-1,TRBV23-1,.,CASSPTRDRGGTEAFF,TGCGCCAGCAGTCCAACCCGGGACAGGGGGGGTACTGAAGCTTTCTTT
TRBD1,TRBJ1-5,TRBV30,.,CAWSSGHGGTGNQPQHF,TGTGCCTGGTCTAGCGGTCACGGTGGGACAGGCAATCAGCCCCAGCATTTT
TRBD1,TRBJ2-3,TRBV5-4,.,CASSLTGSDTQYF,TGTGCCAGCAGCCTGACAGGGTCAGATACGCAGTATTTT
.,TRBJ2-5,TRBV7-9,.,CASSRVGAPQETQYF,TGTGCCAGCAGCCGGGTGGGGGCACCTCAAGAGACCCAGTACTTC
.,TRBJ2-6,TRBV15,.,CATSRSFGGRVLTF,TGTGCCACCAGCAGATCCTTTGGGGGTCGGGTCCTGACTTTC
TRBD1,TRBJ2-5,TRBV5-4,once,CASSLGTGVDETQYF,TGTGCCAGCAGCTTGGGGACAGGGGTAGACGAGACCCAGTACTTC
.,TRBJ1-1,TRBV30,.,CAWSVTSKTEAFF,TGTGCCTGGAGTGTAACATCTAAAACTGAAGCTTTCTTT
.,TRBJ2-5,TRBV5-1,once,CASSLSGQETQYF,TGCGCCAGCAGCTTAAGCGGTCAAGAGACCCAGTACTTC
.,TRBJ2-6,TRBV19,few,CASSTTLGPGANVLTF,TGTGCCAGTAGTACTACACTCGGACCCGGGGCCAACGTCCTGACTTTC
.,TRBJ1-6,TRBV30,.,CAWSASGRGNSPLHF,TGTGCCTGGAGCGCCTCGGGACGGGGGAATTCACCCCTCCACTTT
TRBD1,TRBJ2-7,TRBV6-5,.,CASSYSRTGAYEQYF,TGTGCCAGCAGTTACTCCAGGACAGGGGCCTACGAGCAGTACTTC
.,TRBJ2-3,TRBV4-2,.,CASSARLDYTDTQYF,TGTGCCAGCAGCGCCAGACTAGACTACACAGATACGCAGTATTTT
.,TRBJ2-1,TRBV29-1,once,CSVESLPGLRYGRPGLRFF,TGCAGCGTTGAGTCCCTACCGGGTCTACGGTATGGGCGACCGGGGCTCCGGTTCTTC
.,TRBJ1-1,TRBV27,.,CASSWARRTEAFF,TGTGCCAGCAGTTGGGCCCGGAGGACTGAAGCTTTCTTT
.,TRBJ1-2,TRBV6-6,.,CASSYGPGYGYTF,TGTGCCAGCAGTTACGGTCCAGGCTATGGCTACACCTTC
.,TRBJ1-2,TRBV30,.,CAWSGGPGQIYGYTF,TGTGCCTGGAGTGGCGGTCCTGGACAGATCTATGGCTACACCTTC
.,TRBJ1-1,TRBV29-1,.,CSPTGHGNTEAFF,TGCAGCCCTACCGGTCATGGGAACACTGAAGCTTTCTTT
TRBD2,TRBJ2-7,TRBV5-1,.,CASSLAGGSYEQYF,TGCGCCAGCAGCTTGGCGGGGGGATCCTACGAGCAGTACTTC
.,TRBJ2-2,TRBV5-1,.,CASSLTGNTGELFF,TGCGCCAGCAGCTTGACGGGGAACACCGGGGAGCTGTTTTTT
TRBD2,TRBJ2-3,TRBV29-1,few,CSVGRRLAGDTQYF,TGCAGCGTTGGAAGGCGTCTAGCGGGGGATACGCAGTATTTT
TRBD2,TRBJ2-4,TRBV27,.,CASSLYPSGGDQNIQYF,TGTGCCAGCAGTTTATACCCTAGCGGGGGGGACCAAAACATTCAGTACTTC
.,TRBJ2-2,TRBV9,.,CASSVQYTGELFF,TGTGCCAGCAGCGTTCAGTACACCGGGGAGCTGTTTTTT
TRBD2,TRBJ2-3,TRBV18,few,CASSPGLAGGRISTDTQYF,TGTGCCAGCTCTCCGGGACTAGCGGGGGGCCGCATCAGCACAGATACGCAGTATTTT
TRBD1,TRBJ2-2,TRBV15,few,CATSRGGQGGTGELFF,TGTGCCACCAGCAGAGGGGGACAGGGGGGAACCGGGGAGCTGTTTTTT
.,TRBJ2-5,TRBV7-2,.,CASSLSIQETQYF,TGTGCCAGCAGCTTAAGTATCCAAGAGACCCAGTACTTC
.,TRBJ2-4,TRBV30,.,CAWRTAIKNIQYF,TGTGCCTGGAGGACAGCAATAAAAAACATTCAGTACTTC
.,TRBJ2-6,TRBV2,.,CASSERGDPSSGANVLTF,TGTGCCAGCAGTGAAAGGGGGGACCCAAGCTCTGGGGCCAACGTCCTGACTTTC
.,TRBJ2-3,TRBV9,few,CASSVVGTGADTQYF,TGTGCCAGCAGCGTAGTTGGTACTGGCGCAGATACGCAGTATTTT
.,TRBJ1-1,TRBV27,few,CASSPREGPRTEAFF,TGTGCCAGCAGTCCCCGGGAGGGCCCACGCACTGAAGCTTTCTTT
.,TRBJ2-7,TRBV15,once,CATSRDDGWEQYF,TGTGCCACCAGCAGAGATGACGGGTGGGAGCAGTACTTC
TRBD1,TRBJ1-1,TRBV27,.,CASSPDRGWTEAFF,TGTGCCAGCAGTCCCGACAGGGGGTGGACTGAAGCTTTCTTT
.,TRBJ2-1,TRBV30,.,CAWSQEEGNEQFF,TGTGCCTGGAGCCAAGAGGAAGGGAATGAGCAGTTCTTC
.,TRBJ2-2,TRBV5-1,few,CASSLQGLTAGELFF,TGCGCCAGCAGCTTGCAGGGTCTGACGGCCGGGGAGCTGTTTTTT